The source of this TCR beta chain is a study of spatial heterogeneity in lung cancer. Across the whole study: Raw reads contained each unique TCR and UMI combination more than ten times on average. Whole-study results and caveats: Resection blood, more than follow-up blood, showed ubiquitous expanded tumor TCRs.

In this sample, this clonotype turned up many times. The antigen remains unidentified. Germline lookup yields CDR1 MDHEN and CDR2 SYDVKM. The CDR3 has 16 amino acids. The ends were cut back, 6 bases at V and 3 bases at J, with 19 bases in the middle. The time point: sample taken at primary tumor resection. From tumor, nontumor lung or frozen PBMC, whole RNA was taken unsorted for sequencing. MiXCR, run by TCRdb on the 5' RACE reads, gives a single entry per CDR3 protein. The profile shows approximately 40,000 distinct CDR3 sequences, around 5.2% of them singletons. The sample here was PBMCs, taken at surgery. The clonotype comes from a female donor with early-stage non-small cell lung cancer. This chain uses TRBV28 with TRBJ2-3, with a weak D call TRBD1 (6 bases). As DNA, the CDR3 is TGTGCCAGCAGAACTTTTGGTAATACAGGGACAGATACGCAGTATTTT. This encodes CASRTFGNTGTDTQYF. Filled out from reference TRBV28 and TRBJ2-3, the complete variable domain reads DVKVTQSSRYLVKRTGEKVFLECVQDMDHENMFWYRQDPGLGLRLIYFSYDVKMKEKGDIPEGYSVSREKKERFSLILESASTNQTSMYLCASRTFGNTGTDTQYFGPGTRLTVL.